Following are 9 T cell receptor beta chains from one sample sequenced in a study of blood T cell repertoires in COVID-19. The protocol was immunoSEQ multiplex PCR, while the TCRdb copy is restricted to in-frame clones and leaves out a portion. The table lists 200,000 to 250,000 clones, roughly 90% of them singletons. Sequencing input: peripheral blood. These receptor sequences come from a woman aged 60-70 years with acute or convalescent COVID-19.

The CDR3 DNA sequence: TGTGCCAGCAGCTCCCTGACTAGCAGGGACACCGGGGAGCTGTTTTTT. It codes for CASSSLTSRDTGELFF. V gene TRBV5-6 combines with J gene TRBJ2-2; TRBD2 matches 7 bases. Losses at the gene ends were 3 bases for V and 3 bases for J; bases not matched to a gene: 8. The CDR3 length is 16 residues. Germline V lookup: CDR1 SGHDT, CDR2 YYEEEE.

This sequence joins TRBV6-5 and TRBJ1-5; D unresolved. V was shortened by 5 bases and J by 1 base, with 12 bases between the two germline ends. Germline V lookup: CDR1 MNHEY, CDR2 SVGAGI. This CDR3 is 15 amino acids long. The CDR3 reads CASSTSGSSNQPQHF. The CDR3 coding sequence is TGTGCCAGCAGTACCTCGGGATCGAGCAATCAGCCCCAGCATTTT.

The CDR3 DNA is TGTGCCAGCAGTCCGTTAACAGGGGGCACTGAAGCTTTCTTT. Encoded protein: CASSPLTGGTEAFF. The chain is built from TRBV28 and TRBJ1-1; 8 bases agree with TRBD1. Germline trimming cut 5 bases from V and 4 bases from J; bases unmatched to any gene: 6. This CDR3 has 14 amino acids. Germline V gene sequence: CDR1 MDHEN, CDR2 SYDVKM.

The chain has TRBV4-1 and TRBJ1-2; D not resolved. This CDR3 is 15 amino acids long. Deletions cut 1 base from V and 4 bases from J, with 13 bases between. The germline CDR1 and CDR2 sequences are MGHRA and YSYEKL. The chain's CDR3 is CASSQVLGSFYGYTF. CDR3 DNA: TGCGCCAGCAGCCAAGTTTTGGGCAGCTTCTATGGCTACACCTTC.

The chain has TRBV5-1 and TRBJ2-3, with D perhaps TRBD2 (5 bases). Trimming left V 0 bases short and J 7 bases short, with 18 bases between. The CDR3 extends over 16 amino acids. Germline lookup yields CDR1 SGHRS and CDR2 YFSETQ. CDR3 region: CASSLVAREGGYTQYF. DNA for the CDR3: TGCGCCAGCAGCTTGGTGGCCCGCGAGGGCGGCTATACGCAGTATTTT.

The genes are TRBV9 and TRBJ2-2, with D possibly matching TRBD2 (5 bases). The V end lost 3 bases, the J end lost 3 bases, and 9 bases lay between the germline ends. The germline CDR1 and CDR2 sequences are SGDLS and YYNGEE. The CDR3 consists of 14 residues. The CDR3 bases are TGTGCCAGCAGCGATGGACTGTACACCGGGGAGCTGTTTTTT. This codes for CASSDGLYTGELFF.

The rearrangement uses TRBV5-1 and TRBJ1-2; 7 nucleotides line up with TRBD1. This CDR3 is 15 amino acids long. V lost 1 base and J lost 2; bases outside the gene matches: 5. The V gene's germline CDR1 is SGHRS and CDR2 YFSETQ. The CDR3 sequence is CASSLTGTENYGYTF. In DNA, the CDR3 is TGCGCCAGCAGCTTGACCGGGACAGAGAACTATGGCTACACCTTC.

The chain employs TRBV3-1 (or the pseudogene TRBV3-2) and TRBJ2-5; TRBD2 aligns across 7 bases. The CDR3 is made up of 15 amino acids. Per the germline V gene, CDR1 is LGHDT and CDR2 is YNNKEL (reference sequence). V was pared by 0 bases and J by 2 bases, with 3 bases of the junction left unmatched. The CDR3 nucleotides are TGTGCCAGCAGCCAAGAAGCGGGAAGACAAGAGACCCAGTACTTC. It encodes CASSQEAGRQETQYF.

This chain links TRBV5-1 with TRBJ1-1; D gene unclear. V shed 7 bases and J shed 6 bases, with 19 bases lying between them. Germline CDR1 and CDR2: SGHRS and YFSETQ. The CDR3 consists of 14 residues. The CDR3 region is CASLSNAGSPEAFF. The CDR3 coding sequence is TGCGCCAGCCTAAGTAACGCGGGGTCCCCTGAAGCTTTCTTT.